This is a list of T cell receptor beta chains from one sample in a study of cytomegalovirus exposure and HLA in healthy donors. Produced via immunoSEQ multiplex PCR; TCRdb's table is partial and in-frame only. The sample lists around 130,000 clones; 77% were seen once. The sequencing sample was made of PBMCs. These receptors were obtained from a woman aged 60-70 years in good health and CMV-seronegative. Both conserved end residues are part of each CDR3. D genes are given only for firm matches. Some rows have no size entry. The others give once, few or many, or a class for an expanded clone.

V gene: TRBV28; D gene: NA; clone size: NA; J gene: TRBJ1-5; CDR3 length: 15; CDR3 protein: CASIQGFSSNQPQHF; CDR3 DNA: TGTGCCAGCATTCAGGGTTTCAGTAGCAATCAGCCCCAGCATTTT
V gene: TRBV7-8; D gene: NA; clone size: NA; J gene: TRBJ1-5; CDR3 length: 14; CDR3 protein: CASSRVSGVQPQHF; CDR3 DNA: TGTGCCAGCAGCCGGGTTAGTGGTGTACAGCCCCAGCATTTT
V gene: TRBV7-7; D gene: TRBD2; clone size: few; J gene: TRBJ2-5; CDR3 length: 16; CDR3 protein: CASSQQPFGGGETQYF; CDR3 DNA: TGTGCTAGCAGCCAGCAGCCTTTCGGGGGGGGAGAGACCCAGTACTTC
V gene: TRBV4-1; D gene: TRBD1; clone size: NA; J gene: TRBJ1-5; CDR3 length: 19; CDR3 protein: CASSQAGAGGPYSNQPQHF; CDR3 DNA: TGCGCCAGCAGCCAAGCCGGCGCAGGGGGCCCTTATAGCAATCAGCCCCAGCATTTT
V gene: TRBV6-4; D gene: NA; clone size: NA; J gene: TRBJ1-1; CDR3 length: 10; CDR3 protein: CAREYTEAFF; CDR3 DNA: TGTGCCAGGGAGTACACTGAAGCTTTCTTT
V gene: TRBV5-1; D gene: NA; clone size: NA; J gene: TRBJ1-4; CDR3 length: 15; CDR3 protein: CASSRTDATNEKLFF; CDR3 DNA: TGCGCCAGCAGCAGGACAGACGCAACTAATGAAAAACTGTTTTTT
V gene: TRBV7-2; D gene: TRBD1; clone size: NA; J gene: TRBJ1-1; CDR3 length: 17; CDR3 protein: CASSLGQGKIQNTEAFF; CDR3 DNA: TGTGCCAGCAGCTTGGGACAGGGAAAGATTCAGAACACTGAAGCTTTCTTT
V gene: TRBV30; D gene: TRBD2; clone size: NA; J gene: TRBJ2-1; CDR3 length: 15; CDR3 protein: CAWSLGTSGYNEQFF; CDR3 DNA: TGTGCCTGGAGTCTCGGGACTAGCGGTTACAATGAGCAGTTCTTC
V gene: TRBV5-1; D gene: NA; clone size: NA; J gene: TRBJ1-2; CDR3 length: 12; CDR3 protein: CASSLTESGYTF; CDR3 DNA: TGCGCCAGCAGCTTGACAGAATCTGGCTACACCTTC
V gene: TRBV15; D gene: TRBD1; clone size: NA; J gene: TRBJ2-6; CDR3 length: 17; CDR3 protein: CATGQGAGVSGANVLTF; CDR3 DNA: TGTGCCACCGGGCAGGGGGCCGGCGTCTCTGGGGCCAACGTCCTGACTTTC
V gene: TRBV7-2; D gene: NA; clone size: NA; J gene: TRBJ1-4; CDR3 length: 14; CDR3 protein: CASSPGHRNEKLFF; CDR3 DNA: TGTGCCAGCAGCCCGGGACACCGTAATGAAAAACTGTTTTTT
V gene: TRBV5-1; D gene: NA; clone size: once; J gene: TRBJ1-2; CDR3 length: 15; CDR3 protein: CASSPWGGAENGYTF; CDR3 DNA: TGCGCCAGCAGCCCCTGGGGGGGGGCGGAAAATGGCTACACCTTC
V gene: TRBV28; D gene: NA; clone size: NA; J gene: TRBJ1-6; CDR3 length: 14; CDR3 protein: CASSYALTNSPLHF; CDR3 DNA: TGTGCCAGCAGTTATGCCCTCACAAATTCACCCCTCCACTTT
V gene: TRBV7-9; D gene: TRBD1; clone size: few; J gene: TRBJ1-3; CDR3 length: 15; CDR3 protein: CASSSQGARGNTIYF; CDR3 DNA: TGTGCCAGCAGCTCCCAGGGGGCGCGAGGAAACACCATATATTTT
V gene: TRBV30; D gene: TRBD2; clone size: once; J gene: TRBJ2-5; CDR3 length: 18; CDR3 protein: CAWSVPTSGETFQETQYF; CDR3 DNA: TGTGCCTGGAGTGTACCGACTAGCGGGGAAACTTTCCAAGAGACCCAGTACTTC
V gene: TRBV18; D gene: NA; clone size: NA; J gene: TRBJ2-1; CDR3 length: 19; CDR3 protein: CASSPRGNTALSSYNEQFF; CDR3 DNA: TGTGCCAGCTCCCCAAGGGGGAATACAGCCTTGAGCTCCTACAATGAGCAGTTCTTC
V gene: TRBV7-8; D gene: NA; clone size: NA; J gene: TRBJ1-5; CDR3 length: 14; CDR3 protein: CASSPRTQDQPQHF; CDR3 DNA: TGTGCCAGCAGCCCGCGGACACAGGATCAGCCCCAGCATTTT
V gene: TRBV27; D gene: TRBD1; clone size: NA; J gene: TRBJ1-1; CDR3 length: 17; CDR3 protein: CASSLSQGDRGRLKAFF; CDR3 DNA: TGTGCCAGCAGTTTATCGCAGGGGGACAGGGGAAGGCTTAAAGCTTTCTTT
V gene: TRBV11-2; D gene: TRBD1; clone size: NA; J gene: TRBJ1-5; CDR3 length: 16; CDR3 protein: CASSSRQGNSNQPQHF; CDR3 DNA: TGTGCCAGCAGCTCCCGACAGGGGAATAGCAATCAGCCCCAGCATTTT
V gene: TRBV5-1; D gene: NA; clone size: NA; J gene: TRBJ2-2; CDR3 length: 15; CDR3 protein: CASVLAPRETGELFF; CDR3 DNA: TGCGCCAGCGTCCTGGCTCCCCGGGAAACCGGGGAGCTGTTTTTT
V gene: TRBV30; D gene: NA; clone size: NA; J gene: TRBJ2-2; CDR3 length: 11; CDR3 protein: CAWSSYGGLFF; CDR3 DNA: TGTGCCTGGAGCTCCTACGGGGGGCTGTTTTTT
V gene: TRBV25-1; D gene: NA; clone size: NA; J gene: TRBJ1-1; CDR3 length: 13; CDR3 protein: CASRPQVNTEAFF; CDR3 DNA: TGTGCCAGCAGGCCGCAGGTGAACACTGAAGCTTTCTTT
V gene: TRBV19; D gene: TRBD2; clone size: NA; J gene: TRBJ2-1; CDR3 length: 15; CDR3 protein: CASSPGLPGGNEQFF; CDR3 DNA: TGTGCCAGTAGTCCAGGGCTGCCGGGGGGCAATGAGCAGTTCTTC
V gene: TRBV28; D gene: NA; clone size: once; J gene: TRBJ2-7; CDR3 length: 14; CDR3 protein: CASRTVTGPYEQYF; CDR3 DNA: TGTGCCAGCCGGACTGTGACGGGCCCCTACGAGCAGTACTTC
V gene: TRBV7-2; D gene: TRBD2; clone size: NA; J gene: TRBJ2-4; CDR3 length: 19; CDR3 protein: CASSTSWWLAGARENIQYF; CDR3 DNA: TGTGCCAGCAGCACGTCTTGGTGGCTAGCGGGAGCTAGGGAAAACATTCAGTACTTC
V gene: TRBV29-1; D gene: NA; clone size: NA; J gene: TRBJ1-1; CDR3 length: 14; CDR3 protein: CSVVGVVRNTEAFF; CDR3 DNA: TGCAGCGTTGTTGGTGTTGTCAGGAACACTGAAGCTTTCTTT
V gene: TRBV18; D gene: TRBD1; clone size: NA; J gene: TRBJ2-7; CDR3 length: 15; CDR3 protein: CASSPTTGTGHEQYF; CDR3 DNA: TGTGCCAGCTCACCCACGACCGGGACAGGGCACGAGCAGTACTTC
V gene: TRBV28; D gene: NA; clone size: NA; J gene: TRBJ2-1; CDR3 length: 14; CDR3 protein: CASSFDITVTLQFF; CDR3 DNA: TGTGCCAGCAGTTTTGATATAACAGTAACCCTACAGTTCTTC
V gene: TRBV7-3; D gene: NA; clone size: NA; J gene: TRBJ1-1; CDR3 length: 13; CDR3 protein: CASSLDSNTEAFF; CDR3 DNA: TGTGCCAGCAGCTTGGACTCGAACACTGAAGCTTTCTTT
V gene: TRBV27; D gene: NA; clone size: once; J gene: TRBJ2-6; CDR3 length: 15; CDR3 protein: CASRTPSSGANVLTF; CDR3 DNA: TGTGCCAGCAGAACACCAAGCTCTGGGGCCAACGTCCTGACTTTC
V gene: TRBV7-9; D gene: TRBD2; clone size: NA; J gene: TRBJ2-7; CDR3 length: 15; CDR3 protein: CASSHPGTSPYEQYF; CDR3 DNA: TGTGCCAGCAGCCATCCCGGGACTAGTCCCTACGAGCAGTACTTC
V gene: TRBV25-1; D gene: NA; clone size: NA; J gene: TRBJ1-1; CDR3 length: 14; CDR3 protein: CASSDRGMNTEAFF; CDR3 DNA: TGTGCCAGCAGTGATAGAGGGATGAACACTGAAGCTTTCTTT
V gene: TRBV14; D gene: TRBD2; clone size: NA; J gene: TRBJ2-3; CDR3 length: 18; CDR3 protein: CASSQDRGLAGRLDTQYF; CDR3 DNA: TGTGCCAGCAGCCAAGATCGGGGACTAGCGGGACGTTTAGATACGCAGTATTTT
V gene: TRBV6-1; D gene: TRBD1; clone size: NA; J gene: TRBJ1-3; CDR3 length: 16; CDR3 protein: CASSEGQPPSGNTIYF; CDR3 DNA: TGTGCCAGCAGTGAGGGACAGCCACCCTCTGGAAACACCATATATTTT
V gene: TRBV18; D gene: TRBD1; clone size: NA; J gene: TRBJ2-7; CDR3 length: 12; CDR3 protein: CASSPTGDEQYF; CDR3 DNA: TGTGCCAGCTCACCAACAGGGGACGAGCAGTACTTC
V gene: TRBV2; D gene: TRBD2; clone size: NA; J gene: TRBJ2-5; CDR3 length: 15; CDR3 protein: CASSRSGGRQETQYF; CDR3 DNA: TGTGCCAGCAGTCGCAGCGGGGGGCGGCAAGAGACCCAGTACTTC
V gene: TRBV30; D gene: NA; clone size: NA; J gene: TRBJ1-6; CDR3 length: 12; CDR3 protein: CAWTLYNSPLHF; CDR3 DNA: TGTGCCTGGACTCTCTATAATTCACCCCTCCACTTT
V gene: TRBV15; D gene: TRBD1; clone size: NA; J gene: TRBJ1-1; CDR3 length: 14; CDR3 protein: CATADRGRDTEAFF; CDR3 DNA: TGTGCCACCGCGGACAGGGGAAGGGACACTGAAGCTTTCTTT
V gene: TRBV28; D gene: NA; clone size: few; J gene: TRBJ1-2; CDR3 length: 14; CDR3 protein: CASRNFGQSYGYTF; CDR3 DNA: TGTGCCAGCAGGAATTTCGGACAGAGCTATGGCTACACCTTC
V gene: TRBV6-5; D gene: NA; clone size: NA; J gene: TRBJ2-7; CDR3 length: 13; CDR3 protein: CASTSGASREQYF; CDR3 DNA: TGTGCCAGCACCTCGGGAGCGAGCCGCGAGCAGTACTTC
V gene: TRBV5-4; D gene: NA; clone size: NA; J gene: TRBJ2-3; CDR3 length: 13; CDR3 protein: CASSPAQGDTQYF; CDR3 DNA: TGTGCCAGCAGTCCTGCGCAGGGAGATACGCAGTATTTT
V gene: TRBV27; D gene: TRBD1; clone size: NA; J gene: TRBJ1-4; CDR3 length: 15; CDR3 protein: CASRDLRGQNEKLFF; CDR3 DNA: TGTGCCAGCAGGGATTTAAGGGGGCAGAATGAAAAACTGTTTTTT
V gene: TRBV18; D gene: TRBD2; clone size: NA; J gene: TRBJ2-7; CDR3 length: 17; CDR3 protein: CASSPATSGTNSYEQYF; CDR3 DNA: TGTGCCAGCTCACCAGCAACTAGCGGGACCAACTCCTACGAGCAGTACTTC
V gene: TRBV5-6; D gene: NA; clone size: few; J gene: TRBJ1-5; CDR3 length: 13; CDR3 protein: CASSLYTNQPQHF; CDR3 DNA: TGTGCCAGCAGCTTATACACAAATCAGCCCCAGCATTTT